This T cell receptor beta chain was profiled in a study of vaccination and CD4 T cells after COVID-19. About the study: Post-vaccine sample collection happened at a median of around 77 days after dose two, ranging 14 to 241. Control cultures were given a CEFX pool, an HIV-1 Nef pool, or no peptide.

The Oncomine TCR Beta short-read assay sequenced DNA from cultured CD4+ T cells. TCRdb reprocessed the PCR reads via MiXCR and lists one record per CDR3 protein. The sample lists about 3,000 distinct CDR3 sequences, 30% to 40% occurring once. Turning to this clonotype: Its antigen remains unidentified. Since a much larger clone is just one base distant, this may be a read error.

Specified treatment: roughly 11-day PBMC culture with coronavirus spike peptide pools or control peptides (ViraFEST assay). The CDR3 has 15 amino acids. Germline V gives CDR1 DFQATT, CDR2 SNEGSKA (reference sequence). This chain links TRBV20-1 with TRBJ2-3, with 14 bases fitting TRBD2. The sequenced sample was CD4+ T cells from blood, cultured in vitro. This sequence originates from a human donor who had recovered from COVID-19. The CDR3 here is CSASGLAGVTDTRYF. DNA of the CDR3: TGCAGTGCTTCGGGACTAGCGGGGGTCACAGATACGCGGTATTTT.